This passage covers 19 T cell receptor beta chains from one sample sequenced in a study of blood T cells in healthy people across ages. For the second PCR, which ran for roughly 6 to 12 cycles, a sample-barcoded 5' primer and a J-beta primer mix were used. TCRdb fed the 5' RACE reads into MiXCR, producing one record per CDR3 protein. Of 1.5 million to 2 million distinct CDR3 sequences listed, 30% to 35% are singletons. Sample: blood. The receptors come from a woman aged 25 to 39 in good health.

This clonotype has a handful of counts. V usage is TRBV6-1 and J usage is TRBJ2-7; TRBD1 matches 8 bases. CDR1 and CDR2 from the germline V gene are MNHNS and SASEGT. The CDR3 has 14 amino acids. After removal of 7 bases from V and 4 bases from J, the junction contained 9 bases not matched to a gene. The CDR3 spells CASIYETGAYEQYF. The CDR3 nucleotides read TGTGCCAGCATATACGAGACAGGGGCTTACGAGCAGTACTTC.

In nucleotides, the CDR3 is TGTGCCAGCAGCCGGGACATCAACTACAATGAGCAGTTCTTC. Translation gives CASSRDINYNEQFF. V and J are TRBV7-3 and TRBJ2-1; D is possibly TRBD1 (6 bases). V was pared by 5 bases and J by 3 bases, with 11 bases between. The CDR3 has 14 amino acids. The V gene's germline CDR1 is SGHTA and CDR2 FQGTGA.

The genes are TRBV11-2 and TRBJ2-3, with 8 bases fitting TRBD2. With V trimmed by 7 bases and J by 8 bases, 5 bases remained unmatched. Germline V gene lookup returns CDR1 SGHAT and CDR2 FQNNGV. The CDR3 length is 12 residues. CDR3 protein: CASTPAGGTQYF. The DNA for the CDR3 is TGTGCCAGCACACCCGCGGGGGGTACGCAGTATTTT.

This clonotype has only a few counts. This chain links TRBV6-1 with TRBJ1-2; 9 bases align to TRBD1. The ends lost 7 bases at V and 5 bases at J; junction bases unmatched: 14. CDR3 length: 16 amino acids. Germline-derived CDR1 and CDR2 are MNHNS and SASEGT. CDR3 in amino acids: CASNNNRGLVPYGYTF. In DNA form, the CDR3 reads TGTGCCAGCAATAATAACAGGGGGCTCGTCCCATATGGCTACACCTTC.

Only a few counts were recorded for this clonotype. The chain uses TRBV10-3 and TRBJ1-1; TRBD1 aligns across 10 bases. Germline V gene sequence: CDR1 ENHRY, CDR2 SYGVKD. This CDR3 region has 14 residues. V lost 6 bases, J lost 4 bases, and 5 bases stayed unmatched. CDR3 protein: CAIRDRGRGTEAFF. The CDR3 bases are TGTGCCATCAGGGACAGGGGGAGGGGCACTGAAGCTTTCTTT.

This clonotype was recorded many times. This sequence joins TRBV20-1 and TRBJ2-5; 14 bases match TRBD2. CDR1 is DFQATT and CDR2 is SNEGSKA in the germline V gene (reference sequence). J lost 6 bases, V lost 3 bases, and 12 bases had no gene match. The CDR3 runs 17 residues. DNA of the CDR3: TGCAGTGCTAGCCCCGGGACTAGCGGGAGAGGTGGAAAGACCCAGTACTTC. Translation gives CSASPGTSGRGGKTQYF.

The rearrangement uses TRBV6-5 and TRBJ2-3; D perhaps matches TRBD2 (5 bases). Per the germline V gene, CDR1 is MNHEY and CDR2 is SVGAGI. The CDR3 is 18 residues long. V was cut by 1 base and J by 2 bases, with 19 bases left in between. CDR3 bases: TGTGCCAGCAGTTACTTGATGGAGGCAGGCCTTAACACAGATACGCAGTATTTT. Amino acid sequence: CASSYLMEAGLNTDTQYF.

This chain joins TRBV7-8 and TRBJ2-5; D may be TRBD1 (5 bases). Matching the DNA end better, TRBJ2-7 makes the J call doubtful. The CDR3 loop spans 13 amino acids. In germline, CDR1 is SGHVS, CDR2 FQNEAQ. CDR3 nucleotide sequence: TGTGCCAGCAGCGCGACAGTTAAGGACGAGCAGTACTTC. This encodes CASSATVKDEQYF.

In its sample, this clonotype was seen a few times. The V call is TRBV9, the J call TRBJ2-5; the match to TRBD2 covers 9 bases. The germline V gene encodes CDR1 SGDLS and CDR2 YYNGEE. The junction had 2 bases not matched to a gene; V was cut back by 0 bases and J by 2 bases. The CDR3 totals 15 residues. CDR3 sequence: CASSVEGLAQETQYF. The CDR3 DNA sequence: TGTGCCAGCAGCGTAGAAGGACTAGCGCAAGAGACCCAGTACTTC.

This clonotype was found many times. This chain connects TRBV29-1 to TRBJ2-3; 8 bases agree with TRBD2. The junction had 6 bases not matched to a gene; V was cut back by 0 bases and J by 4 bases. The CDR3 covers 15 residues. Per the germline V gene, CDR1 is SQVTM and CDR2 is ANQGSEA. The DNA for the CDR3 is TGCAGCGTTGAAGATTATGGACTAGCCCCAGATACGCAGTATTTT. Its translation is CSVEDYGLAPDTQYF.

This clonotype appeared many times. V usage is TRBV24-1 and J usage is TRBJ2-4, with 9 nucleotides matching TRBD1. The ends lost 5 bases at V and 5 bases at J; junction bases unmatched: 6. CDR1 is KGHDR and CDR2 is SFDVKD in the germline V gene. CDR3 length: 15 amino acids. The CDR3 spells CATSGPGQGQNIQYF. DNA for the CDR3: TGTGCCACCAGTGGTCCGGGACAGGGCCAAAACATTCAGTACTTC.

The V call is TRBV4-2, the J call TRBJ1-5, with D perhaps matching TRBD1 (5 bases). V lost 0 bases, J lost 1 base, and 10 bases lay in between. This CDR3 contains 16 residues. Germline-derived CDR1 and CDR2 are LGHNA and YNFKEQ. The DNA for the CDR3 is TGTGCCAGCAGCCAAGATTCAGGGAACAGCAATCAGCCCCAGCATTTT. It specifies CASSQDSGNSNQPQHF.

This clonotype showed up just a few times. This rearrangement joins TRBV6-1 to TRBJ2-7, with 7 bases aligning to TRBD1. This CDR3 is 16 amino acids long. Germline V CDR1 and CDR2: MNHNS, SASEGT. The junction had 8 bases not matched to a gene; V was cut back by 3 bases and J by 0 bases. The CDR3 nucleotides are TGTGCCAGCAGTGACCGGTTGGGACAGTCCTCCTACGAGCAGTACTTC. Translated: CASSDRLGQSSYEQYF.

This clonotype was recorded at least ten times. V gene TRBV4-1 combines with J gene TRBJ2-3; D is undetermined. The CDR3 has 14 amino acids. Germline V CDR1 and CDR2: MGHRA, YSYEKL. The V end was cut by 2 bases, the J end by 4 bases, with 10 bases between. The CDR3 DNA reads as TGCGCCAGCAGCCAACCAAAGGTTTCAGATACGCAGTATTTT. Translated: CASSQPKVSDTQYF.

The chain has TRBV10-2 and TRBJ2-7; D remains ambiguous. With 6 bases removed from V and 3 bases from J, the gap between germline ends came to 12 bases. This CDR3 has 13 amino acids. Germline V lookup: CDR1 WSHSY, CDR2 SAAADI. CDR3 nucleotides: TGCGCCAGCAGGGACGACGGAAACTACGAGCAGTACTTC. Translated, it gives CASRDDGNYEQYF.

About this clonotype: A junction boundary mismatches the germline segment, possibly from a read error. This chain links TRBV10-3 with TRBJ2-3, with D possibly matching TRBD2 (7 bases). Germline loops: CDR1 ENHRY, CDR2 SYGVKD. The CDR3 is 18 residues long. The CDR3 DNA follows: TGTGCCACCAGTGAGGAGGGGGGGACTCTTTACCCCCCAGATACGCAGTATTTT. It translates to CATSEEGGTLYPPDTQYF.

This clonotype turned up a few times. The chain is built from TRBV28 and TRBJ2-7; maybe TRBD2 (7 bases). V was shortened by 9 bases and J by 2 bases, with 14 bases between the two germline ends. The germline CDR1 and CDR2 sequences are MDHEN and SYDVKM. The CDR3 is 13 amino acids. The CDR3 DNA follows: TGTGCCAGTAGGGGGGGCGAGGCCTACGAGCAGTACTTC. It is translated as CASRGGEAYEQYF.

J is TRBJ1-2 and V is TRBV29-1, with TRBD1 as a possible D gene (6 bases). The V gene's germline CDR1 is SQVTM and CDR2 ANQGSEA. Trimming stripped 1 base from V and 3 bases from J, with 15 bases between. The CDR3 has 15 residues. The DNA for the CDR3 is TGCAGCGTTGAAGCGTCAGCCGGGGGCGACTATGGCTACACCTTC. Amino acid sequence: CSVEASAGGDYGYTF.

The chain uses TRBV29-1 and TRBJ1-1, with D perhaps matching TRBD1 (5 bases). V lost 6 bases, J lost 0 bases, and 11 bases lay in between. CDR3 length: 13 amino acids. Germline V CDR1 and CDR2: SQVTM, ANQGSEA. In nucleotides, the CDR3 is TGCAGCGTAAAGGGACCCATGAACACTGAAGCTTTCTTT. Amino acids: CSVKGPMNTEAFF.